This TCR beta chain was identified during a study of control samples from healthy donors and cancer patients. The repertoire was sequenced with immunoSEQ multiplex PCR; TCRdb's copy has only in-frame clones and lacks some. The table records around 30,000 clones, approximately 94% of them present only once. Trimming pared 2 bases from V and 6 bases from J, leaving 10 bases between. The CDR3 sequence is 13 residues long. The germline V gene has CDR1 SEHNR and CDR2 FQNEAQ (reference sequence). Sequencing was carried out using blood. V gene TRBV7-9 combines with J gene TRBJ1-2, with unresolved D. The sequence was collected from a man aged 60 to 75 in good health. CDR3 sequence reads: CASSLSMGNGYTF. The DNA for the CDR3 is TGTGCCAGCAGCTTATCAATGGGAAATGGCTACACCTTC.